This TCR beta chain is from a study of Graves' ophthalmopathy and Graves' hyperthyroidism. The wider study: The blood sample was drawn at first diagnosis and before any treatment.

This clonotype was observed a few times. The antigen is unknown. Study-level findings and limits: In predicting ophthalmopathy progression, the model reached approximately 70% sensitivity and 72.22% specificity. Most expanded clonotypes from thyroid (those above 0.001 frequency) were also found in blood.

Amplification from RNA transcripts yielded the TCR beta CDR3 regions. Scientists carried out first-round RT-PCR using HTBI primers and then a second-round multiplex PCR. TCRdb passed the multiplex PCR reads through MiXCR, listing each CDR3 protein once. This table has 600,000 to 700,000 distinct CDR3 sequences, roughly 39% appearing once. The CDR3 consists of 18 residues. Germline CDR1 reads SGHRS; CDR2 reads YFSETQ. The trim removed 3 bases at V and 2 bases at J, leaving 11 bases unmatched. Source material: peripheral blood. The V and J genes are TRBV5-1 and TRBJ2-2, with 9 bases that match TRBD1. This sequence was found in an adult man with Graves' ophthalmopathy. The CDR3 sequence is CASSSFEDRGFNTGELFF. The CDR3 DNA follows: TGCGCCAGCAGCTCGTTCGAGGACAGGGGATTTAACACCGGGGAGCTGTTTTTT.